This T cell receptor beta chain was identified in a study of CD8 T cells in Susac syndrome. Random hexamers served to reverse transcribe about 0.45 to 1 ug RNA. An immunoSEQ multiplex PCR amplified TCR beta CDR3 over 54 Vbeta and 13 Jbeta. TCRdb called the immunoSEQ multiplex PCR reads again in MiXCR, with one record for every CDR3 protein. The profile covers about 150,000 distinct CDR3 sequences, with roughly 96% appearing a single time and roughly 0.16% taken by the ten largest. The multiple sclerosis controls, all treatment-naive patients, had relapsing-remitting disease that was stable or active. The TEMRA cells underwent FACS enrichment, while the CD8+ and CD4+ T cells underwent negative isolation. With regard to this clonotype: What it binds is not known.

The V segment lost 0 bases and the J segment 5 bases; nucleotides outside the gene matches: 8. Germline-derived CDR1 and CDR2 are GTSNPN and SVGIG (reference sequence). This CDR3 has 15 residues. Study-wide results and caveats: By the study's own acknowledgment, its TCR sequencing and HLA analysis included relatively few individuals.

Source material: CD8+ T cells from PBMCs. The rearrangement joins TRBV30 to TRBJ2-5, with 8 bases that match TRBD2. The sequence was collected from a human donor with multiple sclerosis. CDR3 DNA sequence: TGTGCCTGGAGTGTGTGGCGGGGGGTCGGGGAGACCCAGTACTTC. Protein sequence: CAWSVWRGVGETQYF.